The 10 T cell receptor beta chains below come from one sample, sequenced in a study of blood T cells in healthy people across ages. Combining a sample-barcoded 5' primer with a J-beta primer mix, a second PCR ran for roughly 7 to 12 cycles. TCRdb re-derived calls from the 5' RACE reads in MiXCR, one entry per CDR3 protein. The sample lists roughly 1,300,000 distinct CDR3 sequences, around 55% seen once, with 6.5% to 8.5% in the top ten. Sequenced sample: blood. These receptors originate from a man between 18 and 35 years old in good health.

The chain recombines TRBV20-1 with TRBJ1-4, with 8 bases identical to TRBD1. This CDR3 has 13 amino acids. V lost 6 bases and J lost 8; bases outside the gene matches: 8. The germline gives CDR1 DFQATT, CDR2 SNEGSKA (reference sequence). CDR3 residues: CSAEKTGAEKLFF. CDR3 coding DNA: TGCAGTGCCGAGAAGACAGGGGCCGAAAAACTGTTTTTT.

This chain uses TRBV5-1 with TRBJ2-1; tentatively, D is TRBD1 or TRBD2 (5 bases each). CDR3 length: 14 residues. Deletions cut 4 bases from V and 6 bases from J, with 14 bases between. Germline V gene lookup returns CDR1 SGHRS and CDR2 YFSETQ. The CDR3: CASSGGPQGNEQFF. DNA for the CDR3: TGCGCCAGCAGCGGCGGGCCTCAGGGCAATGAGCAGTTCTTC.

V and J are TRBV6-2 or TRBV6-3 and TRBJ2-5; 8 nucleotides line up with TRBD2. This CDR3 region has 13 residues. J was trimmed by 7 bases and V by 7 bases; bases with no gene match: 8. Per germline, CDR1 MNHEY and CDR2 SVGEGT. The CDR3 is CASMSGGPGTQYF. The CDR3 nucleotides are TGTGCCAGCATGAGCGGGGGACCGGGGACCCAGTACTTC.

This clonotype appeared once. The chain links TRBV5-1 to TRBJ2-3; 9 nucleotides align to TRBD1. The CDR3 consists of 16 residues. The germline V gene encodes CDR1 SGHRS and CDR2 YFSETQ. Unmatched junction bases numbered 10, after V lost 4 bases and J lost 4 bases. The DNA for the CDR3 is TGCGCCAGCAGCCAGGGACAGGGTCAAAGGGCAGATACGCAGTATTTT. Protein product: CASSQGQGQRADTQYF.

The chain employs TRBV5-1 and TRBJ2-1; D unclear. The ends were cut back, 4 bases at V and 6 bases at J, with 14 bases in the middle. Per germline, CDR1 SGHRS and CDR2 YFSETQ. The CDR3 is 14 residues long. CDR3 in amino acids: CASSQELRSNEQFF. The DNA for the CDR3 is TGCGCCAGCAGCCAAGAGTTGAGGAGCAATGAGCAGTTCTTC.

The chain uses TRBV28 and TRBJ1-2; tentatively, D is TRBD1 (5 bases). The CDR3 extends over 14 amino acids. Germline V gives CDR1 MDHEN, CDR2 SYDVKM. Trimming removed 6 bases from V and 6 bases from J, with 17 bases in between. The CDR3 region is CASSNVGQGDGYTF. The CDR3 region has the DNA TGTGCCAGCAGCAACGTCGGGCAGGGTGATGGCTACACCTTC.

This clonotype was detected a few times. The rearrangement links TRBV3-1 to TRBJ2-3; TRBD2 is a possible D gene (5 bases). V gave up 4 bases and J gave up 6 bases, with 14 bases separating them. The germline CDR1 and CDR2 sequences are LGHDT and YNNKEL (reference sequence). This CDR3 has 14 residues. This chain's CDR3 is CASSPRNTGDTQYF. The CDR3 coding sequence is TGTGCCAGCAGCCCCCGAAATACGGGGGATACGCAGTATTTT.

The chain employs TRBV27 and TRBJ2-7, with D possibly being TRBD2 (6 bases). CDR1 and CDR2 from the germline V gene are MNHEY and SMNVEV (reference sequence). The CDR3 sequence is 14 residues long. The V gene lost 3 bases and the J gene lost 5 bases, with 14 bases spanning the gap. The CDR3 is CASSFIGGKDEQYF. For the CDR3, the DNA is TGTGCCAGCAGTTTCATCGGGGGTAAGGACGAGCAGTACTTC.

V and J are TRBV7-9 and TRBJ2-7; D is possibly TRBD2 (5 bases). Trimming took 4 bases from V and 7 from J, leaving 14 bases between them. In germline, CDR1 is SEHNR, CDR2 FQNEAQ (reference sequence). There are 13 residues in the CDR3. The CDR3 coding sequence is TGTGCCAGCAGCTCCGGACTCCGTATTGAGCAGTACTTC. It codes for CASSSGLRIEQYF.

This chain joins TRBV14 and TRBJ1-6; a weak D match, TRBD1 (6 bases). This CDR3 has 14 amino acids. CDR1 is SGHDN, CDR2 FVKESK, per germline. Between the trimmed V and J ends, which lost 10 bases and 4 bases, there was a span of 14 bases. CDR3 DNA sequence: TGTGCCACCTCAACAGGGACTTATAATTCACCCCTCCACTTT. It yields the protein CATSTGTYNSPLHF.